Shown below are 25 T cell receptor beta chains from a single sample sequenced in a study of OX40 agonist ivuxolimab in advanced cancers. TCRdb keeps only in-frame clones here, not all; method: immunoSEQ multiplex PCR. The sample holds 20,000 to 30,000 clones; approximately 79% are singletons and the top ten take roughly 25%. The sample here was CD4+ or CD8+ T cells sorted from blood, taken in a trial of the OX40 agonist ivuxolimab. These receptors were taken from an adult with an advanced solid tumor such as melanoma, head and neck, liver or kidney cancer.

This chain connects TRBV9 to TRBJ2-7; 9 bases map to TRBD2. V shed 2 bases and J 1 base; nucleotides not matched to a gene: 7. CDR3 length equals 16 residues. Per the germline V gene, CDR1 is SGDLS and CDR2 is YYNGEE. The CDR3 coding sequence is TGTGCCAGCAGCGTCTCGGGACTAGCAGCGTCCTACGAGCAGTACTTC. Protein product: CASSVSGLAASYEQYF.

This clone was observed at least ten times. This sequence joins TRBV4-2 and TRBJ1-3; weak D call: TRBD1 (6 bases). The CDR3 sequence is 16 residues long. Germline-derived CDR1 and CDR2 are LGHNA and YNFKEQ. Trimming shortened V by 0 bases and J by 4 bases, and 13 bases separated the two germline ends. CDR3 residues: CASSQDISGAGNTIYF. The DNA for the CDR3 is TGTGCCAGCAGCCAAGATATCTCGGGGGCCGGAAACACCATATATTTT.

This clone has a single count. This rearrangement joins TRBV5-1 to TRBJ2-3; possibly TRBD2 for D (6 bases). CDR1 and CDR2 (germline): SGHRS, YFSETQ. CDR3 length: 15 residues. With 3 bases removed from V and 2 bases from J, the gap between germline ends came to 13 bases. CDR3 residues: CASSSGLFNTDTQYF. DNA of the CDR3: TGCGCCAGCAGCTCAGGACTATTTAACACAGATACGCAGTATTTT. Together with reference TRBV5-1 and TRBJ2-3, the CDR3 gives the full variable domain: KAGVTQTPRYLIKTRGQQVTLSCSPISGHRSVSWYQQTPGQGLQFLFEYFSETQRNKGNFPGRFSGRQFSNSRSEMNVSTLELGDSALYLCASSSGLFNTDTQYFGPGTRLTVL.

The rearrangement links TRBV13 to TRBJ2-7, with TRBD2 matching 10 bases. This CDR3 contains 15 residues. Trimming cost V 10 bases and J 0 bases; bases outside gene matches: 9. CDR1 PRHDT and CDR2 FYEKMQ come from the germline V gene (reference sequence). The CDR3: CATMERGGVSYEQYF. The CDR3 DNA is TGTGCCACCATGGAGCGGGGGGGCGTCTCCTACGAGCAGTACTTC.

V gene TRBV9 combines with J gene TRBJ2-5, with unresolved D. With 2 bases removed from V and 1 base from J, the gap between germline ends came to 6 bases. This CDR3 has 13 residues. Germline V CDR1 and CDR2: SGDLS, YYNGEE. The CDR3 sequence is CASSVMSQETQYF. As DNA, the CDR3 is TGTGCCAGCAGCGTCATGTCCCAAGAGACCCAGTACTTC.

The V call is TRBV9, the J call TRBJ2-5; D gene uncertain. The J call may be in error: the DNA end matches TRBJ2-7 better. Germline assignment: CDR1 SGDLS and CDR2 YYNGEE. The CDR3 is 14 residues long. Here the CDR3 DNA reads TGTGCCAGCAGCGTAGGGGTGGGATCCTACGAGCAGTACTTC. As protein: CASSVGVGSYEQYF.

Details on this clone: Compared with germline, one end of the junction differs, possibly owing to a read error. The V and J genes are TRBV15 and TRBJ2-1, with D possibly matching TRBD1 (5 bases). CDR1 and CDR2 from the germline V gene are LNHNV and YYDKDF (reference sequence). The CDR3 consists of 16 residues. DNA of the CDR3: TGTGCCACCAGCGGAGAAGACAGCCTCTCCTACAATGAGCAGTTCTTC. Amino acids: CATSGEDSLSYNEQFF.

The J gene is TRBJ1-4, the V gene TRBV6-1; no reliable D call. This CDR3 has 15 residues. Germline V lookup: CDR1 MNHNS, CDR2 SASEGT. With 0 bases removed from V and 3 bases from J, the gap between germline ends came to 8 bases. The CDR3 DNA is TGTGCCAGCAGTGAAGCCAGAGGACCTAATGAAAAACTGTTTTTT. Residues: CASSEARGPNEKLFF.

The chain couples TRBV20-1 to TRBJ2-1; D possibly corresponds to TRBD2 (6 bases). From germline, CDR1 is DFQATT and CDR2 SNEGSKA (reference sequence). This CDR3 comprises 11 residues. The V gene lost 3 bases and the J gene lost 8 bases, with 8 bases spanning the gap. The CDR3 DNA is TGCAGTGCTAGGGGGGAGGATGAGCAGTTCTTC. Translated, it gives CSARGEDEQFF.

The V call is TRBV13, the J call TRBJ2-6; D call uncertain. CDR1 PRHDT and CDR2 FYEKMQ come from the germline V gene (reference sequence). The CDR3 has 17 amino acids. Trimming pared 7 bases from V and 4 bases from J, leaving 20 bases between. The CDR3 nucleotides read TGTGCCAGCATCCGGTGGGATACACCCCCCGGGGCCAACGTCCTGACTTTC. Translation gives CASIRWDTPPGANVLTF.

V gene TRBV27 combines with J gene TRBJ2-1; D is uncertain. The CDR3 contains 13 residues. V was clipped by 4 bases and J by 5 bases, with 9 bases between them. The germline V gene has CDR1 MNHEY and CDR2 SMNVEV (reference sequence). The CDR3, as DNA: TGTGCCAGCAGTTGGTTATCGGACAATGAGCAGTTCTTC. This codes for CASSWLSDNEQFF.

This clone was seen more than once but under ten times. The chain carries TRBV27 and TRBJ1-6; TRBD1 might be the D (5 bases). The CDR3 length is 15 residues. Germline-derived CDR1 and CDR2 are MNHEY and SMNVEV (reference sequence). Trimming removed 5 bases at V and 7 bases at J, with 15 bases between. CDR3 residues: CASSLPEGLNSPLHF. The DNA of the CDR3 is TGTGCCAGCAGTCTCCCCGAGGGGCTAAATTCACCCCTCCACTTT.

This chain connects TRBV11-2 to TRBJ1-2; D is uncertain. CDR1 and CDR2 from the germline V gene are SGHAT and FQNNGV. The ends were cut back, 5 bases at V and 2 bases at J, with 18 bases in the middle. The CDR3 is made up of 16 amino acids. The CDR3 region is CASSPTRPDWNYGYTF. The CDR3 nucleotides read TGTGCCAGCAGCCCCACTCGTCCAGATTGGAACTATGGCTACACCTTC.

J is TRBJ2-5 and V is TRBV28; TRBD1 might be the D (6 bases). Trimming left V 5 bases short and J 2 bases short, with 12 bases between. The CDR3 extends over 14 amino acids. Germline V gene sequence: CDR1 MDHEN, CDR2 SYDVKM. The CDR3 region is CASSPDSRQETQYF. The DNA for the CDR3 is TGTGCCAGCAGTCCGGACAGCAGACAAGAGACCCAGTACTTC.

On this clone itself: One end of the junction fails to match germline, which may point to a read error. This chain uses TRBV4-3 with TRBJ1-4; 10 bases line up with TRBD1. Germline CDR1 reads LGHNA; CDR2 reads YSLEER. CDR3 length equals 15 residues. The DNA of the CDR3 is TGCGCCAGCAGCAAAGACAGGGGGCGAGATGAAAAACTGTTTTTT. Protein sequence: CASSKDRGRDEKLFF.

The gene calls are TRBV5-1 and TRBJ2-7, with D possibly matching TRBD1 (5 bases). This CDR3 comprises 12 residues. V was shortened by 4 bases and J by 5 bases, with 10 bases between the two germline ends. Germline V gene sequence: CDR1 SGHRS, CDR2 YFSETQ. The CDR3 reads CASSDQGNEQYF. DNA for the CDR3: TGCGCCAGCAGCGATCAGGGAAACGAGCAGTACTTC.

This clone appeared a few times. The chain carries TRBV9 and TRBJ2-7, with D possibly TRBD1 on 6 matching bases. This CDR3 comprises 14 residues. The germline V and J ends were trimmed by 0 bases and 2 bases, with 9 bases remaining between them. Germline V gene data show CDR1 as SGDLS and CDR2 as YYNGEE. CDR3 sequence: CASSVGGQPYEQYF. The CDR3 nucleotides are TGTGCCAGCAGCGTAGGAGGACAGCCCTACGAGCAGTACTTC.

The DNA of the CDR3 is TGTGCCAGCAGCCTCCGAGGGGGGAATCAGCCCCAGCATTTT. Translating it yields CASSLRGGNQPQHF. The J gene is TRBJ1-5, the V gene TRBV7-9; D might be TRBD1 (6 bases). Trimming took 5 bases from V and 4 from J, leaving 12 bases between them. The CDR3 covers 14 residues. CDR1 SEHNR and CDR2 FQNEAQ come from the germline V gene (reference sequence).

The chain employs TRBV9 and TRBJ2-7, with D maybe TRBD1 (5 bases). V dropped 3 bases and J dropped 2 bases, with 12 bases sitting between them. CDR3 size: 14 residues. The germline gives CDR1 SGDLS, CDR2 YYNGEE. CDR3 region: CASSEGPGTYEQYF. CDR3 bases: TGTGCCAGCAGCGAGGGGCCAGGGACCTACGAGCAGTACTTC.

The chain uses TRBV28 and TRBJ2-7; D remains unclear. V lost 5 bases and J 2 bases, leaving 13 bases between the germline ends. Germline V gene data show CDR1 as MDHEN and CDR2 as SYDVKM. There are 14 residues in the CDR3. In DNA form, the CDR3 reads TGTGCCAGCAGTGAGCTACTTGTCCCCTACGAGCAGTACTTC. It codes for CASSELLVPYEQYF.

This clone came up a few times. The chain links TRBV30 to TRBJ1-1, with 9 bases identical to TRBD1. Losses at the gene ends were 4 bases for V and 9 bases for J; bases not matched to a gene: 6. The CDR3 sequence is 12 residues long. Germline V lookup: CDR1 GTSNPN, CDR2 SVGIG (reference sequence). The CDR3 DNA reads as TGTGCCTGGACCTCACAGGGGGCACAAGCTTTCTTT. The encoded protein is CAWTSQGAQAFF. Based on the CDR3 plus reference TRBV30 and TRBJ1-1, the full variable domain is SQTIHQWPATLVQPVGSPLSLECTVEGTSNPNLYWYRQAAGRGLQLLFYSVGIGQISSEVPQNLSASRPQDRQFILSSKKLLLSDSGFYLCAWTSQGAQAFFGQGTRLTVV.

This clone was recorded a few times. V usage is TRBV6-4 and J usage is TRBJ2-1, with 12 bases identical to TRBD2. This CDR3 has 19 amino acids. The V segment lost 1 base and the J segment 1 base; nucleotides outside the gene matches: 8. Germline lookup yields CDR1 MRHNA and CDR2 SNTAGT. The CDR3 region is CASSDWASGRVRSYNEQFF. The CDR3 DNA follows: TGTGCCAGCAGTGACTGGGCTAGCGGGAGGGTAAGGTCCTACAATGAGCAGTTCTTC.

The gene calls are TRBV6-5 and TRBJ2-1; 7 positions match TRBD2. CDR1 is MNHEY, CDR2 SVGAGI, per germline. CDR3 length: 14 residues. The V and J ends lost 6 bases and 8 bases, in that order; junction bases with no gene match: 10. The CDR3 DNA is TGTGCCAGCAGCCCCGGCGGGGGAGGGGATGAGCAGTTCTTC. It codes for CASSPGGGGDEQFF.

The chain employs TRBV9 and TRBJ2-6; the match to TRBD1 covers 8 bases. The trim removed 4 bases at V and 1 base at J, leaving 13 bases unmatched. Germline assignment: CDR1 SGDLS and CDR2 YYNGEE. The CDR3 has 19 amino acids. Here the CDR3 reads CASSNRAGTGVSGANVLTF. Here the CDR3 DNA reads TGTGCCAGCAGCAATAGGGCTGGGACAGGAGTTTCTGGGGCCAACGTCCTGACTTTC.

J is TRBJ1-2 and V is TRBV4-2, with 10 bases fitting TRBD1. The V segment lost 3 bases and the J segment 3 bases; nucleotides outside the gene matches: 1. The CDR3 totals 14 residues. Germline assignment: CDR1 LGHNA and CDR2 YNFKEQ. Here the CDR3 reads CASSHGQGDYGYTF. CDR3 nucleotide sequence: TGTGCCAGCAGCCACGGACAGGGGGACTATGGCTACACCTTC.